The 23 T cell receptor beta chains below come from one sample, sequenced in a study of T cells in women clearing cervical HPV infection. Using immunoSEQ multiplex PCR, the repertoire was profiled, and TCRdb retains in-frame clones only, with some absent. The sample has about 41,000 clones, and its top ten clones hold 6% to 9%. Sequencing was done on a sample of blood buffy coat. These receptors originate from a woman between 18 and 75 years old with a cervical HPV16 infection that either progressed to CIN3+ or cleared (not recorded which).

The CDR3 reads CASRMQTGPYGYTF. CDR3 DNA (partial): TGTGCCAGTAGGATGCAGACAGGGCCCTATGGC. The chain employs TRBV19 and TRBJ1-2, with 7 bases aligning to TRBD1. The observed sequence ends 3 residues before the CDR3 terminus, with the missing tail filled in from the germline J gene. Germline-derived CDR1 and CDR2 are LNHDA and SQIVND (reference sequence). The CDR3 is 14 residues long. The V gene end was trimmed by 6 bases and the J gene end by 4 bases; junction bases not matched to a gene: 8.

With regard to this clone: Read data end 3 residues before the CDR3 end; the end is taken from the germline J gene. The chain couples TRBV7-3 to TRBJ1-2, with 9 bases aligning to TRBD1. Trimming cost V 5 bases and J 2 bases; bases outside gene matches: 6. The CDR3 runs 15 residues. Germline V CDR1 and CDR2: SGHTA, FQGTGA. The CDR3 is CASSLTGGVNYGYTF. CDR3 DNA, as far as it was read: TGTGCCAGCAGCCTCACAGGGGGCGTAAACTATGGC.

With regard to this clone: The read finishes 3 residues shy of the CDR3 end, and the germline J gene is used to complete it. The rearrangement joins TRBV20-1 to TRBJ1-1, with 7 positions matching TRBD1. V lost 3 bases, J lost 1 base, and 8 bases stayed unmatched. The CDR3 runs to 15 residues. Germline CDR1 reads DFQATT; CDR2 reads SNEGSKA (reference sequence). CDR3 sequence: CSAREQGRGNTEAFF. CDR3 bases read: TGCAGTGCTAGGGAACAGGGGAGGGGGAACACTGAA.

As for this clone: The read finishes 3 residues shy of the CDR3 end, and the germline J gene is used to complete it. The genes are TRBV6-2 or TRBV6-3 and TRBJ2-3, with D perhaps TRBD1 (6 bases). The CDR3 is 12 residues long. Per the germline V gene, CDR1 is MNHEY and CDR2 is SVGEGT. Partial CDR3 DNA: TGTGCCAGCAGTCAGGACAGCGCAACG. Translated, it gives CASSQDSAT. The full CDR3 protein reads CASSQDSATQYF.

Comment on this clone: The CDR3 goes on 3 residues after the read ends, and that part is filled in from the germline J gene. This sequence joins TRBV6-1 and TRBJ2-3; 10 nucleotides match TRBD2. The CDR3 is 15 residues long. J lost 2 bases, V lost 4 bases, and 3 bases had no gene match. In germline, CDR1 is MNHNS, CDR2 SASEGT. The CDR3 loop reads CASSGLAGLTDTQYF. Incomplete CDR3 DNA: TGTGCCAGCAGTGGACTAGCGGGTCTCACAGATACG.

Comment on this clone: The read comes to an end 3 residues before the CDR3 does, leaving the germline J gene to fill in the end. V usage is TRBV11-3 and J usage is TRBJ1-1; 7 positions agree with TRBD1. Germline CDR1 SGHNT, CDR2 YENEEA. The CDR3 length is 15 residues. CDR3 amino acids: CASSSNSGTVGEAFF. The part of the CDR3 DNA that was read is TGTGCCAGCAGCTCAAATTCCGGGACAGTGGGGGAA.

For this clone: The read finishes 3 residues shy of the CDR3 end, and the germline J gene is used to complete it. The chain uses TRBV5-1 and TRBJ2-3; 12 bases align to TRBD2. CDR1 is SGHRS and CDR2 is YFSETQ in the germline V gene. The CDR3 has 18 amino acids. V lost 2 bases and J lost 6; bases outside the gene matches: 13. The part of the CDR3 DNA that was read is TGCGCCAGCAGCTTCCGGACTAGCGGGGCCCCAAGGGCGGATACG. Encoded protein: CASSFRTSGAPRADT. The whole CDR3 region reads CASSFRTSGAPRADTQYF.

Remarks on this clone: The read stops 3 residues short of the end of the CDR3; the missing end is completed from the germline J gene. The chain joins TRBV7-8 to TRBJ2-1; maybe TRBD1 (5 bases). V was clipped by 5 bases and J by 4 bases, with 12 bases between them. Germline V gives CDR1 SGHVS, CDR2 FQNEAQ. CDR3 size: 14 residues. The sequenced CDR3 bases are TGTGCCAGCAGCCAAATAGACAGTTACAATGAG. Translated, it gives CASSQIDSYNE. The CDR3 reads in full as CASSQIDSYNEQFF.

Remarks on this clone: Read sequence stops 3 residues before the CDR3 end, and the germline J gene provides the missing end. The rearrangement joins TRBV10-1 to TRBJ2-3, with D possibly TRBD1 on 6 matching bases. Germline V gives CDR1 WNHNN, CDR2 SYGVQD (reference sequence). The CDR3 runs to 14 residues. V was shortened by 5 bases and J by 4 bases, with 13 bases between the two germline ends. The CDR3 DNA, read in part, is TGCGCCAGCAGTCTGAGACAGGTGGCAGATACG. It specifies CASSLRQVADT. The full CDR3 protein reads CASSLRQVADTQYF.

As concerns this clone: The read ends 3 residues before the CDR3 terminus; that terminus is restored from the germline J gene. J is TRBJ2-2 and V is TRBV6-1; D gene unclear. Germline CDR1 reads MNHNS; CDR2 reads SASEGT. V lost 3 bases and J 1 base, leaving 9 bases between the germline ends. This CDR3 has 15 amino acids. The CDR3 loop is CASSERSLNTGELFF. CDR3 DNA, as far as it was read: TGTGCCAGCAGTGAGCGGAGTTTGAACACCGGGGAG.

Worth noting for this clone: The read gets to within 3 residues of the CDR3 end, and the germline J gene fills in the rest. The J gene is TRBJ2-1, the V gene TRBV5-6, with unresolved D. Trimming stripped 4 bases from V and 8 bases from J, with 7 bases between. The CDR3 is 11 residues long. The germline V gene encodes CDR1 SGHDT and CDR2 YYEEEE. This CDR3 reads CASSKADEQFF. The CDR3 bases that were read are TGTGCCAGCAGCAAGGCGGATGAG.

In the case of this clone: The CDR3 goes on 3 residues after the read ends, and that part is filled in from the germline J gene. The J gene is TRBJ1-1, the V gene TRBV5-1, with D hard to call. V lost 4 bases and J lost 1, with 11 bases in between. CDR1 is SGHRS, CDR2 YFSETQ, per germline. The CDR3 length is 14 residues. The CDR3 DNA, read in part, is TGCGCCAGCAGCCCCCAGGACTGGAACACTGAA. Amino acids: CASSPQDWNTE. The whole CDR3 region reads CASSPQDWNTEAFF.

On this clone itself: The CDR3 extends 3 residues past the end of the read, so its final part is completed from the germline J gene. The rearrangement uses TRBV20-1 and TRBJ2-3, with 8 bases identical to TRBD2. The CDR3 runs 17 residues. Germline loops: CDR1 DFQATT, CDR2 SNEGSKA (reference sequence). Losses at the gene ends were 7 bases for V and 0 bases for J; bases not matched to a gene: 15. The CDR3 sequence is CSVLGAGRGFSTDTQYF. The DNA read from the CDR3 is TGCAGTGTCCTAGGAGCCGGGAGGGGTTTTAGCACAGATACG.

The CDR3 protein is CASSLGPTGSRGYTF. The CDR3 DNA, read in part, is TGTGCCAGCAGCTTAGGCCCGACAGGGTCTCGCGGC. This sequence joins TRBV7-9 and TRBJ1-2; 7 bases match TRBD1. Read coverage stops 3 residues before the CDR3 terminus; the germline J gene supplies the remainder. Germline values: CDR1 SEHNR, CDR2 FQNEAQ (reference sequence). The CDR3 has 15 amino acids.

Note on this clone: The observed sequence ends 3 residues before the CDR3 terminus, with the missing tail filled in from the germline J gene. This sequence joins TRBV7-9 and TRBJ1-4, with 7 bases aligning to TRBD1. CDR1 SEHNR and CDR2 FQNEAQ come from the germline V gene (reference sequence). The CDR3 runs to 14 residues. Losses at the gene ends were 3 bases for V and 7 bases for J; bases not matched to a gene: 5. The CDR3 spells CASSFDRVPEKLFF. The sequenced CDR3 bases are TGTGCCAGCAGCTTTGACAGGGTACCTGAAAAA.

As concerns this clone: The CDR3 extends 3 residues past the end of the read, so its final part is completed from the germline J gene. The V call is TRBV20-1, the J call TRBJ2-2, with D perhaps matching TRBD1 (6 bases). CDR3 length: 13 residues. Germline V lookup: CDR1 DFQATT, CDR2 SNEGSKA (reference sequence). The V gene lost 3 bases and the J gene lost 5 bases, with 10 bases spanning the gap. The CDR3 bases that were read are TGCAGTGCTAGGGAAGGGGGAACCGGGGAG. Residues: CSAREGGTGE. The whole CDR3 sequence is CSAREGGTGELFF.

As concerns this clone: The CDR3 goes on 3 residues after the read ends, and that part is filled in from the germline J gene. This chain links TRBV5-1 with TRBJ1-3, with D tentatively TRBD1 (5 bases). The CDR3 is made up of 13 amino acids. Looked up from germline, CDR1 is SGHRS and CDR2 is YFSETQ. V lost 7 bases and J 4 bases, leaving 12 bases between the germline ends. The CDR3 loop is CASRPGAGNTIYF. The sequenced part of the CDR3 DNA is TGCGCCAGCCGCCCTGGGGCAGGAAACACC.

For this clone: The CDR3 extends 3 residues past the end of the read, so its final part is completed from the germline J gene. The rearrangement links TRBV20-1 to TRBJ2-1, with 9 bases aligning to TRBD2. Germline V gene sequence: CDR1 DFQATT, CDR2 SNEGSKA (reference sequence). This CDR3 is built from 12 residues. J gave up 8 bases and V 5 bases, and 4 bases lay outside the gene matches. CDR3 DNA, as far as it was read: TGCAGTGCTGCGGGACTAGCTCATGAG. This translates into CSAAGLAHE. Given in full, the CDR3 is CSAAGLAHEQFF.

On this clone itself: The CDR3 goes on 3 residues after the read ends, and that part is filled in from the germline J gene. The V and J genes are TRBV7-6 and TRBJ2-7; 7 positions match TRBD2. V lost 5 bases to trimming and J lost 4 bases; unmatched junction nucleotides: 5. The CDR3 length is 13 residues. Germline CDR1 and CDR2: SGHVS and FNYEAQ. This CDR3 is CASSGWRGYEQYF. The DNA read from the CDR3 is TGTGCCAGCAGCGGGTGGCGGGGGTACGAG.

On this clone: The sequence runs out 3 residues before the end of the CDR3; the remainder is reconstructed from the germline J gene. The V call is TRBV18, the J call TRBJ2-1, with 9 bases identical to TRBD1. The V gene end was trimmed by 2 bases and the J gene end by 7 bases; junction bases not matched to a gene: 3. The CDR3 consists of 14 residues. Germline CDR1 is KGHSH and CDR2 is LQKENI. CDR3 DNA, as far as it was read: TGTGCCAGCTCACCAACAGGGGGCAGGAATGAG. This encodes CASSPTGGRNE. The entire CDR3 reads CASSPTGGRNEQFF.

CDR3: CAISEGAQPQHF. CDR3 DNA, as far as it was read: TGTGCCATCAGTGAGGGGGCTCAGCCC. The V and J genes are TRBV10-3 and TRBJ1-5; D may be TRBD1 (5 bases). Read data end 3 residues before the CDR3 end; the end is taken from the germline J gene. The CDR3 loop spans 12 amino acids. CDR1 and CDR2 from the germline V gene are ENHRY and SYGVKD. V lost 2 bases, J lost 6 bases, and 5 bases lay in between.

Comments on this clone: The CDR3 extends 3 residues past the end of the read, so its final part is completed from the germline J gene. V gene TRBV2 combines with J gene TRBJ1-2; 10 nucleotides line up with TRBD1. The CDR3 has 14 amino acids. Germline V lookup: CDR1 SNHLY, CDR2 FYNNEI. The V segment lost 2 bases and the J segment 6 bases; nucleotides outside the gene matches: 3. Partial CDR3 DNA: TGTGCCAGCAGTGAAAGGGACAGGGGAGATGGC. Encoded protein: CASSERDRGDG. The complete CDR3 reads CASSERDRGDGYTF.

Worth noting for this clone: The read finishes 3 residues shy of the CDR3 end, and the germline J gene is used to complete it. This chain uses TRBV29-1 with TRBJ2-1, with 11 bases lining up with TRBD2. Germline loops: CDR1 SQVTM, CDR2 ANQGSEA. V gave up 2 bases and J gave up 6 bases; unmatched junction bases: 6. The CDR3 runs to 15 residues. The CDR3 bases that were read are TGCAGCGTTGAATTTAGCGGGGGGGCCCGCAATGAG. It codes for CSVEFSGGARNE. The whole CDR3 sequence reads CSVEFSGGARNEQFF.